Listed here are 4 T cell receptor beta chains from one sample, sequenced in a study of T cell responses to AZD1222 COVID-19 vaccine. Using immunoSEQ multiplex PCR, the repertoire was profiled, and TCRdb retains in-frame clones only, with some absent. The repertoire consists of under 150,000 clones, with 80% to 90% occurring once and the leading ten covering 25% to 35%. The sequenced sample was peripheral blood, obtained 28 days after the second AZD1222 dose. These receptors all stem from an adult who received the AZD1222 COVID-19 vaccine.

The chain employs TRBV4-3 and TRBJ2-5; no clear D gene. The CDR3 runs 15 residues. CDR1 and CDR2 from the germline V gene are LGHNA and YSLEER. Trimming took 0 bases from V and 2 from J, leaving 10 bases between them. The CDR3 DNA sequence: TGCGCCAGCAGCCAAGACTGGGGTCAACAAGAGACCCAGTACTTC. Translating it yields CASSQDWGQQETQYF.

The V and J genes are TRBV28 and TRBJ1-1; 7 bases are shared with TRBD1. Germline CDR1 is MDHEN and CDR2 is SYDVKM. J lost 5 bases, V lost 4 bases, and 10 bases had no gene match. The CDR3 consists of 15 residues. The CDR3 DNA follows: TGTGCCAGCAGTTACCGACAGGGAGAAGGAACTGAAGCTTTCTTT. Its translation: CASSYRQGEGTEAFF.

This clone has just a few counts. The CDR3 spells CASRRESHTGELFF. The CDR3 nucleotides read TGTGCCAGCCGCCGGGAGAGCCATACCGGGGAGCTGTTTTTT. The chain carries TRBV6-4 and TRBJ2-2; a weak D match, TRBD2 (6 bases). With 8 bases removed from V and 5 bases from J, the gap between germline ends came to 15 bases. The germline CDR1 and CDR2 sequences are MRHNA and SNTAGT. This CDR3 comprises 14 residues.

V gene TRBV29-1 combines with J gene TRBJ1-1; no firm D call. Deletions cut 3 bases from V and 11 bases from J, with 13 bases between. This CDR3 has 11 residues. Germline values: CDR1 SQVTM, CDR2 ANQGSEA. The CDR3 DNA reads as TGCAGCGTTGATTTAAATGGAGGGGCTTTCTTT. Its translation is CSVDLNGGAFF.